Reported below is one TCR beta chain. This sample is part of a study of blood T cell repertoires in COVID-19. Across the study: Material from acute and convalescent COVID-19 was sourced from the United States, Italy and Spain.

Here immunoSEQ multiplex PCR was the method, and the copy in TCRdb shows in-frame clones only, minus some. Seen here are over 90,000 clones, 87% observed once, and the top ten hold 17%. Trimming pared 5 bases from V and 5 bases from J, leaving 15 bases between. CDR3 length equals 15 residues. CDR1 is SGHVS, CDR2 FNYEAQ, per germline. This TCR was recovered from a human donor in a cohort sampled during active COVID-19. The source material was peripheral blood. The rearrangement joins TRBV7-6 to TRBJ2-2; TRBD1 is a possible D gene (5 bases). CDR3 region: CASSPGRVGTGELFF. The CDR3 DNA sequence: TGTGCCAGCAGCCCCGGCAGGGTAGGAACCGGGGAGCTGTTTTTT. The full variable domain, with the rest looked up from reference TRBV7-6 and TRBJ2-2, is GAGVSQSPRYKVTKRGQDVALRCDPISGHVSLYWYRQALGQGPEFLTYFNYEAQQDKSGLPNDRFSAERPEGSISTLTIQRTEQRDSAMYRCASSPGRVGTGELFFGEGSRLTVL.